This entry lists 17 T cell receptor beta chains sequenced from one sample in a study of T cell responses to AZD1222 COVID-19 vaccine. Here immunoSEQ multiplex PCR was the method, and the copy in TCRdb shows in-frame clones only, minus some. The sample lists 200,000 or so clones; about 94% were seen once. The source material was peripheral blood, sampled on day 0 of AZD1222 vaccination. These receptors all come from an adult in good health.

This clone was recorded once. J is TRBJ1-1 and V is TRBV19; D gene ambiguous. The CDR3 has 13 residues. Trimming removed 3 bases at V and 1 base at J, with 6 bases between. Germline CDR1 LNHDA, CDR2 SQIVND (reference sequence). The CDR3 loop is CASSIEWNTEAFF. The CDR3 DNA is TGTGCCAGTAGTATTGAGTGGAACACTGAAGCTTTCTTT.

This chain uses TRBV28 with TRBJ2-3; 7 positions agree with TRBD2. Per germline, CDR1 MDHEN and CDR2 SYDVKM. The CDR3 runs 14 residues. DNA of the CDR3: TGTGCTAGCCGCGGGAGCACTAGCACAGATACGCAGTATTTT. Translation gives CASRGSTSTDTQYF.

V is TRBV10-3 and J is TRBJ2-5; D is undetermined. The ends were cut back, 0 bases at V and 4 bases at J, with 6 bases in the middle. The CDR3 covers 13 residues. CDR1 and CDR2 (germline): ENHRY, SYGVKD. Here the CDR3 DNA reads TGTGCCATCAGTGAGTCCAGAACAGAGACCCAGTACTTC. Protein sequence: CAISESRTETQYF.

The rearrangement links TRBV9 to TRBJ2-7; TRBD2 is a possible D gene (6 bases). Germline V gives CDR1 SGDLS, CDR2 YYNGEE. The CDR3 has 14 residues. V was shortened by 4 bases and J by 3 bases, with 14 bases between the two germline ends. CDR3 bases: TGTGCCAGCAGCCCCCGGGACTCCATCTACGAGCAGTACTTC. Encoded protein: CASSPRDSIYEQYF.

The gene calls are TRBV7-3 and TRBJ2-1; TRBD2 matches 9 bases. The germline V gene has CDR1 SGHTA and CDR2 FQGTGA. The CDR3 is 14 residues long. The V and J ends lost 8 bases and 7 bases, in that order; junction bases with no gene match: 9. The CDR3 loop reads CASGRASGENEQFF. The CDR3 DNA is TGTGCCAGCGGGCGGGCTAGCGGGGAAAATGAGCAGTTCTTC.

The chain is built from TRBV29-1 and TRBJ2-1; D is perhaps TRBD2 (6 bases). The ends were cut back, 7 bases at V and 6 bases at J, with 10 bases in the middle. Germline V gene lookup returns CDR1 SQVTM and CDR2 ANQGSEA. The CDR3 has 11 amino acids. The CDR3 protein is CSAGESNEQFF. Written as DNA, the CDR3 is TGCAGCGCGGGAGAGAGCAATGAGCAGTTCTTC.

The chain has TRBV5-1 and TRBJ1-6; possibly TRBD1 for D (5 bases). The CDR3 is 15 amino acids. The V end lost 1 base, the J end lost 7 bases, and 12 bases lay between the germline ends. Germline loops: CDR1 SGHRS, CDR2 YFSETQ. The DNA of the CDR3 is TGCGCCAGCAGCTTGAGGCAGGGTGAGAATTCACCCCTCCACTTT. It translates to CASSLRQGENSPLHF.

Here the CDR3 DNA reads TGTGCCAGCAGTTACGAAGGCGATGAGCAGTTCTTC. Amino acids: CASSYEGDEQFF. V gene TRBV6-5 combines with J gene TRBJ2-1; D gene ambiguous. The CDR3 spans 12 residues. CDR1 and CDR2 (germline): MNHEY, SVGAGI. Trimming left V 2 bases short and J 8 bases short, with 7 bases between.

This clone is a singleton in its sample. The gene calls are TRBV6-1 and TRBJ2-2; TRBD2 aligns across 8 bases. CDR1 MNHNS and CDR2 SASEGT come from the germline V gene. The CDR3 is made up of 15 amino acids. Trimming at V came to 5 bases and at J to 3 bases, leaving 5 bases not matched to a gene. CDR3 amino acids: CASSIPGLDTGELFF. CDR3 in DNA: TGTGCCAGCAGTATCCCGGGACTAGACACCGGGGAGCTGTTTTTT.

CDR3 protein: CASSSGLNPYNEQFF. In nucleotides, the CDR3 is TGTGCCAGCAGTTCCGGCCTTAACCCCTACAATGAGCAGTTCTTC. The chain combines TRBV27 with TRBJ2-1, with D unresolved. The V end lost 4 bases, the J end lost 2 bases, and 12 bases lay between the germline ends. Per the germline V gene, CDR1 is MNHEY and CDR2 is SMNVEV (reference sequence). The CDR3 consists of 15 residues.

This chain joins TRBV29-1 and TRBJ1-1; weak D call: TRBD1 (5 bases). This CDR3 spans 15 amino acids. CDR1 is SQVTM, CDR2 ANQGSEA, per germline. The ends were cut back, 6 bases at V and 4 bases at J, with 21 bases in the middle. The CDR3 is CSVPEGAGRSTEAFF. The CDR3 bases are TGCAGCGTCCCCGAAGGGGCAGGGAGGAGCACTGAAGCTTTCTTT.

This clone was seen just once. Other DNA sequences in this sample translate to the same CDR3. The chain couples TRBV28 to TRBJ2-3, with D tentatively TRBD1 or TRBD2 (5 bases each). The CDR3 is made up of 15 amino acids. With 8 bases removed from V and 3 bases from J, the gap between germline ends came to 18 bases. Germline V gene data show CDR1 as MDHEN and CDR2 as SYDVKM. The CDR3 region is CASQGSGQGTDTQYF. CDR3 sequence (DNA): TGTGCCAGCCAAGGGTCGGGGCAGGGAACAGATACGCAGTATTTT.

This chain uses TRBV27 with TRBJ2-7, with D perhaps matching TRBD1 (6 bases). Germline V gene lookup returns CDR1 MNHEY and CDR2 SMNVEV (reference sequence). This CDR3 spans 14 amino acids. V was pared by 6 bases and J by 3 bases, with 15 bases between. This CDR3 reads CASSQDSGNYEQYF. The CDR3 region has the DNA TGTGCCAGCAGCCAGGACAGCGGAAACTACGAGCAGTACTTC.

This clone was seen only once. This rearrangement joins TRBV15 to TRBJ1-6, with TRBD1 identical over 7 bases. Trimming cost V 1 base and J 8 bases; bases outside gene matches: 8. Germline CDR1 LNHNV, CDR2 YYDKDF (reference sequence). CDR3 length: 16 amino acids. The CDR3 reads CATSRAVGRGYSPLHF. As DNA, the CDR3 is TGTGCCACCAGCAGAGCGGTTGGCAGGGGGTATTCACCCCTCCACTTT.

The rearrangement links TRBV15 to TRBJ1-3; D is unresolved. The CDR3 has 16 residues. V lost 0 bases, J lost 4 bases, and 13 bases lay in between. Germline CDR1 LNHNV, CDR2 YYDKDF (reference sequence). CDR3 amino acids: CATSRDPGFDGNTIYF. As DNA, the CDR3 is TGTGCCACCAGCAGAGATCCTGGGTTCGACGGAAACACCATATATTTT.

This chain connects TRBV29-1 to TRBJ2-3; 11 nucleotides agree with TRBD2. Germline V CDR1 and CDR2: SQVTM, ANQGSEA. The junction had 10 bases not matched to a gene; V was cut back by 5 bases and J by 3 bases. This CDR3 region has 16 residues. The CDR3 reads CSVLSGREVRTDTQYF. For the CDR3, the DNA is TGCAGCGTTCTTAGCGGGAGGGAGGTGAGGACAGATACGCAGTATTTT.

The chain has TRBV27 and TRBJ2-5; D not certain. Germline assignment: CDR1 MNHEY and CDR2 SMNVEV (reference sequence). The CDR3 contains 15 residues. V dropped 0 bases and J dropped 5 bases, with 13 bases sitting between them. DNA for the CDR3: TGTGCCAGCAGTTTATCGTTGGCCTCTCTGGAGACCCAGTACTTC. It is translated as CASSLSLASLETQYF.